This T cell receptor beta chain was documented in a study of blood T cell repertoires in COVID-19. Turning to the study itself: The United States, Italy and Spain supplied acute and convalescent COVID-19 samples. PBMCs, B-cell-depleted T cells, or T cells provided the cDNA or gDNA that made up the material.

The CDR3 contains 17 residues. With 4 bases clipped from V and 0 bases from J, the junction kept 5 bases outside the gene matches. Germline-derived CDR1 and CDR2 are MNHEY and SMNVEV (reference sequence). Study processing details: Amplification of reference gene primers was used by the study to estimate nucleated cell counts. Profiling relied on immunoSEQ multiplex PCR, and the TCRdb table lists in-frame clones only, not all of them. The D gene and trimming were derived from the DNA, and the V and J assignments and clone size from that table. The sample lists about 180,000 clones; approximately 84% were seen once.

The rearrangement links TRBV27 to TRBJ2-3; TRBD2 matches at 12 bases. The receptor comes from a man aged 18 to 30 with active or convalescent COVID-19. Sequenced input: peripheral blood. The CDR3 nucleotides read TGTGCCAGCAGTTCCGGACTAGCGGGAAGTAGCACAGATACGCAGTATTTT. Translating gives CASSSGLAGSSTDTQYF.